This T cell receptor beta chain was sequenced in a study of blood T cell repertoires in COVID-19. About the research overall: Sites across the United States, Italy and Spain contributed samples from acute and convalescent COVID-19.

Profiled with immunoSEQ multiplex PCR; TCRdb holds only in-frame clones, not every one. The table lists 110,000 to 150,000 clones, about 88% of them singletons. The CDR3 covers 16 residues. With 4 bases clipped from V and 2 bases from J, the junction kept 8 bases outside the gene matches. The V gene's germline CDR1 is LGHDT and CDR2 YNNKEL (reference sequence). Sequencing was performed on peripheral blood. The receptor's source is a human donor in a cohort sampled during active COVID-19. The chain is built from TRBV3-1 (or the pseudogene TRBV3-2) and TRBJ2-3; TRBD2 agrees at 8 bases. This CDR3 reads CASSPSAGAITDTQYF. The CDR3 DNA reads TGTGCCAGCAGCCCCTCAGCGGGGGCCATCACAGATACGCAGTATTTT.